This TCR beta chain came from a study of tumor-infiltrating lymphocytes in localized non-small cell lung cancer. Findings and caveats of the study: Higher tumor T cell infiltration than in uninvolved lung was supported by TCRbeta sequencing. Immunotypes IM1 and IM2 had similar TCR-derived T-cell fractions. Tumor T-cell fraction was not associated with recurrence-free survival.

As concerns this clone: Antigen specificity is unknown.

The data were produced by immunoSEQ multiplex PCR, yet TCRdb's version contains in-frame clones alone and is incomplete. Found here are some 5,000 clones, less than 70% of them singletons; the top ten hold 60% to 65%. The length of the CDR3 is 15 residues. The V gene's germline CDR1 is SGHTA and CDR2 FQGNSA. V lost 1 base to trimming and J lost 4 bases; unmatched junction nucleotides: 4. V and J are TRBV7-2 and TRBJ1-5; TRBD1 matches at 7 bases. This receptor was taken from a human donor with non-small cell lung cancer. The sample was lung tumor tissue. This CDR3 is CASSLGFRGNQPQHF. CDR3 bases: TGTGCCAGCAGCTTAGGTTTCAGGGGGAATCAGCCCCAGCATTTT.